This entry lists 32 T cell receptor beta chains sequenced from one sample in a study of blood T cell repertoires in COVID-19 (dated by TCRdb to the early 2020s). The library relied on the immunoSEQ multiplex PCR assay. TCRdb holds this immuneACCESS table with in-frame rearrangements only. Some clones are missing; in checked studies, unresolved V genes explain under half, and the rest has no known cause. The sample has tens of thousands of clones on record, 85% to 90% of them singletons. The biggest ten clones account for approximately 14% of the sample. The sample was peripheral blood. The receptors derive from a man aged 70-80 years with acute or convalescent COVID-19.

The CDR3 region has the DNA TGTGCCAGCAGTGACCGTTACATGTCGTCGGGTGGCTACACCTTC. This gives the protein CASSDRYMSSGGYTF. The rearrangement joins TRBV25-1 to TRBJ1-2; no clear D. The CDR3 consists of 15 residues. From germline, CDR1 is MGHDK and CDR2 SYGVNS. The ends were cut back, 3 bases at V and 7 bases at J, with 18 bases in the middle.

This clone was detected only once. The chain is built from TRBV23-1 and TRBJ1-6; D not resolved. TRBV23-1 is filed as an ORF, its function uncertain. The CDR3 is 15 residues long. The V gene lost 3 bases and the J gene lost 7 bases, with 13 bases spanning the gap. The CDR3 nucleotides are TGCGCCAGCAGTCAGTTTTGGGCAGCCAATTCACCCCTCCACTTT. It specifies CASSQFWAANSPLHF.

The V and J genes are TRBV7-2 and TRBJ1-4; 7 bases are a match to TRBD1. The germline gives CDR1 SGHTA, CDR2 FQGNSA. This CDR3 spans 15 amino acids. Trimming cost V 5 bases and J 4 bases; bases outside gene matches: 7. The CDR3 sequence is CASSIRDSYNEKLFF. As DNA, the CDR3 is TGTGCCAGCAGCATCCGGGACAGCTATAATGAAAAACTGTTTTTT.

The chain couples TRBV2 to TRBJ1-2; TRBD1 might be the D (6 bases). The length of the CDR3 is 12 residues. The V end was cut by 8 bases, the J end by 6 bases, with 13 bases between. Looked up from germline, CDR1 is SNHLY and CDR2 is FYNNEI. The CDR3 coding sequence is TGTGCCAGCTACAGGGCGGTAGATGGCTACACCTTC. Encoded protein: CASYRAVDGYTF.

J is TRBJ2-1 and V is TRBV7-3, with D possibly TRBD1 on 6 matching bases. V was shortened by 4 bases and J by 10 bases, with 20 bases between the two germline ends. Germline V gives CDR1 SGHTA, CDR2 FQGTGA. The CDR3 runs 15 residues. In DNA, the CDR3 is TGTGCCAGCAGCTCTACCGGGACAAAGAGCGGCGAGCAGTTCTTC. Translation: CASSSTGTKSGEQFF. The full variable domain, with the rest looked up from reference TRBV7-3 and TRBJ2-1, is GAGVSQTPSNKVTEKGKYVELRCDPISGHTALYWYRQSLGQGPEFLIYFQGTGAADDSGLPNDRFFAVRPEGSVSTLKIQRTERGDSAVYLCASSSTGTKSGEQFFGPGTRLTVL.

The chain is built from TRBV4-1 and TRBJ1-2, with D possibly TRBD1 on 5 matching bases. The V gene's germline CDR1 is MGHRA and CDR2 YSYEKL. This CDR3 contains 15 residues. Trimming took off 0 bases at V and 4 bases at J, with 12 bases between the two ends. DNA for the CDR3: TGCGCCAGCAGCCAAGATCCCTACAGGTTCTATGGCTACACCTTC. Its translation: CASSQDPYRFYGYTF.

This clone has more than one count but fewer than ten. The chain has TRBV28 and TRBJ1-4; 8 bases align to TRBD1. CDR1 is MDHEN, CDR2 SYDVKM, per germline. The CDR3 sequence is 16 residues long. J lost 1 base, V lost 4 bases, and 5 bases had no gene match. CDR3 loop: CASSSAGTGTNEKLFF. Written as DNA, the CDR3 is TGTGCCAGCAGTTCCGCCGGGACAGGAACTAATGAAAAACTGTTTTTT.

This chain joins TRBV19 and TRBJ1-1; no clear D gene. With 8 bases removed from V and 1 base from J, the gap between germline ends came to 11 bases. The CDR3 is 13 amino acids. The V gene's germline CDR1 is LNHDA and CDR2 SQIVND (reference sequence). CDR3 coding DNA: TGTGCCAGTTCAATGAGCTCGAACACTGAAGCTTTCTTT. It yields the protein CASSMSSNTEAFF.

The chain carries TRBV5-5 and TRBJ2-5; D possibly corresponds to TRBD2 (6 bases). Germline CDR1 SGHKS, CDR2 YYEKEE (reference sequence). This CDR3 spans 14 amino acids. V was pared by 3 bases and J by 1 base, with 10 bases between. CDR3 sequence: CASSSGGAQETQYF. The CDR3 DNA follows: TGTGCCAGCAGCTCAGGAGGGGCCCAAGAGACCCAGTACTTC.

The V call is TRBV5-1, the J call TRBJ2-7; D might be TRBD1 (6 bases). This CDR3 is built from 13 residues. Germline values: CDR1 SGHRS, CDR2 YFSETQ. Trimming took 4 bases from V and 7 from J, leaving 15 bases between them. CDR3 nucleotides: TGCGCCAGCAGCACAGGGAACGGCCAAGAGCAGTACGTC. Translated: CASSTGNGQEQYV.

This clone occurred once. The chain is built from TRBV6-2 or TRBV6-3 and TRBJ2-1; 12 positions match TRBD1. CDR1 and CDR2 from the germline V gene are MNHEY and SVGEGT. The CDR3 is made up of 14 amino acids. Losses at the gene ends were 2 bases for V and 13 bases for J; bases not matched to a gene: 6. The CDR3 DNA reads as TGTGCCAGCAGTTACGGGACAGGGGGCTATAATCAGTTCTTC. Protein: CASSYGTGGYNQFF.

The chain combines TRBV6-5 with TRBJ2-5; 11 nucleotides match TRBD2. The CDR3 sequence is 15 residues long. After removal of 2 bases from V and 5 bases from J, the junction contained 4 bases not matched to a gene. The germline V gene encodes CDR1 MNHEY and CDR2 SVGAGI. CDR3 nucleotide sequence: TGTGCCAGCAGTTACGCACTAGCGGGGGTGGAGACCCAGTACTTC. This sequence encodes CASSYALAGVETQYF.

This chain uses TRBV6-5 with TRBJ2-3; the match to TRBD2 covers 8 bases. Germline lookup yields CDR1 MNHEY and CDR2 SVGAGI. V trimming: 8 bases; J trimming: 6 bases; junction bases outside the gene matches: 7. The CDR3 consists of 13 residues. The CDR3 DNA sequence: TGTGCCAGCGTAGGAGCGGGGGCGGATACGCAGTATTTT. This encodes CASVGAGADTQYF.

The chain uses TRBV20-1 and TRBJ2-1; weak D call: TRBD2 (5 bases). There are 11 residues in the CDR3. V gave up 3 bases and J gave up 6 bases, with 6 bases separating them. Looked up from germline, CDR1 is DFQATT and CDR2 is SNEGSKA (reference sequence). The CDR3: CSASRGNEQFF. CDR3 DNA: TGCAGTGCTAGTCGGGGCAATGAGCAGTTCTTC.

V gene TRBV29-1 combines with J gene TRBJ2-1, with TRBD2 matching over 12 bases. With V trimmed by 7 bases and J by 5 bases, 9 bases remained unmatched. The CDR3 loop spans 15 amino acids. Germline-derived CDR1 and CDR2 are SQVTM and ANQGSEA. The CDR3 DNA is TGCAGCGCCACCAAGACTAGCGGGGGTGACAATGAGCAGTTCTTC. Translation: CSATKTSGGDNEQFF.

The rearrangement links TRBV5-1 to TRBJ2-3; TRBD2 matches 8 bases. The CDR3 spans 14 residues. The germline gives CDR1 SGHRS, CDR2 YFSETQ. V gave up 4 bases and J gave up 2 bases; unmatched junction bases: 3. Here the CDR3 DNA reads TGCGCCAGCAGCCCGGGACTAGTCACAGATACGCAGTATTTT. Amino acid sequence: CASSPGLVTDTQYF.

The chain combines TRBV10-3 with TRBJ2-3, with D perhaps TRBD2 (6 bases). Germline V gene sequence: CDR1 ENHRY, CDR2 SYGVKD. The germline V and J ends were trimmed by 2 bases and 9 bases, with 15 bases remaining between them. This CDR3 is 14 amino acids long. CDR3 loop: CAISENFPGETQYF. CDR3 coding DNA: TGTGCCATCAGTGAGAATTTCCCGGGGGAAACGCAGTATTTT.

The chain is built from TRBV4-3 and TRBJ2-3; D might be TRBD1 (5 bases). In germline, CDR1 is LGHNA, CDR2 YSLEER. V lost 0 bases and J 2 bases, leaving 15 bases between the germline ends. The CDR3 is 17 amino acids. The CDR3 spells CASSQERFQGYTDTQYF. Written as DNA, the CDR3 is TGCGCCAGCAGCCAAGAGAGGTTCCAGGGATACACAGATACGCAGTATTTT.

The chain combines TRBV19 with TRBJ1-5, with TRBD1 matching 9 bases. This CDR3 has 15 residues. V dropped 5 bases and J dropped 6; count of bases not matched to a gene: 8. The germline CDR1 and CDR2 sequences are LNHDA and SQIVND (reference sequence). The CDR3 sequence is CASSSDRGAVQPQHF. DNA for the CDR3: TGTGCCAGTAGTTCCGACAGGGGGGCGGTTCAGCCCCAGCATTTT.

This clone showed up just once. This sequence joins TRBV12-5 and TRBJ1-1, with D perhaps matching TRBD1 (6 bases). The CDR3 totals 14 residues. V gave up 0 bases and J gave up 10 bases, with 15 bases separating them. Per germline, CDR1 LGHNT and CDR2 FRNRAP. CDR3 nucleotides: TGTGCTAGTGGTTTGGTAAATGATGGCAGGGGAGCTTTCTTT. Translating gives CASGLVNDGRGAFF.

The V and J genes are TRBV27 and TRBJ1-5; D remains ambiguous. V shed 4 bases and J shed 0 bases, with 7 bases lying between them. The CDR3 is 14 residues long. Looked up from germline, CDR1 is MNHEY and CDR2 is SMNVEV (reference sequence). This CDR3 is CASSSVYSNQPQHF. In DNA, the CDR3 is TGTGCCAGCAGTTCAGTTTATAGCAATCAGCCCCAGCATTTT.

This chain links TRBV7-9 with TRBJ1-1, with D perhaps TRBD1 (5 bases). The CDR3 covers 13 residues. Germline lookup yields CDR1 SEHNR and CDR2 FQNEAQ (reference sequence). V lost 5 bases to trimming and J lost 4 bases, with 11 bases between them. The CDR3 DNA reads TGTGCCAGCAGCGCCCAGGGATCCACTGAAGCTTTCTTT. It translates to CASSAQGSTEAFF.

This clone was seen once. V is TRBV5-4 and J is TRBJ2-3; TRBD2 agrees at 8 bases. In germline, CDR1 is SGHNT, CDR2 YYREEE (reference sequence). The V gene end was trimmed by 5 bases and the J gene end by 5 bases; junction bases not matched to a gene: 7. CDR3 size: 14 residues. CDR3 in amino acids: CASSPSGSKDTQYF. Written as DNA, the CDR3 is TGTGCCAGCAGTCCTAGCGGGTCGAAAGATACGCAGTATTTT.

V usage is TRBV6-5 and J usage is TRBJ2-3; a possible D gene is TRBD1 (5 bases). This CDR3 is 14 amino acids long. Germline V CDR1 and CDR2: MNHEY, SVGAGI. Trimming shortened V by 6 bases and J by 4 bases, and 14 bases separated the two germline ends. CDR3: CASRDTRKADTQYF. The CDR3 DNA sequence: TGTGCCAGCAGGGACACCCGGAAGGCAGATACGCAGTATTTT.

The genes are TRBV5-4 and TRBJ1-1; no definite D call. The germline gives CDR1 SGHNT, CDR2 YYREEE (reference sequence). This CDR3 comprises 13 residues. The V and J ends lost 0 bases and 7 bases respectively, with 10 bases between them. The DNA for the CDR3 is TGTGCCAGCAGCTTGGTTGAGTCCTTTGAAGCTTTCTTT. Encoded protein: CASSLVESFEAFF. Using reference TRBV5-4 and TRBJ1-1 for the parts outside the CDR3, the full variable domain is ETGVTQSPTHLIKTRGQQVTLRCSSQSGHNTVSWYQQALGQGPQFIFQYYREEENGRGNFPPRFSGLQFPNYSSELNVNALELDDSALYLCASSLVESFEAFFGQGTRLTVV.

Only a few counts were recorded for this clone. This chain connects TRBV4-3 to TRBJ1-2, with 7 nucleotides matching TRBD1. The CDR3 spans 15 residues. The J segment lost 10 bases and the V segment lost 4 bases, leaving 15 bases of the junction unmatched. Germline V lookup: CDR1 LGHNA, CDR2 YSLEER. CDR3 nucleotide sequence: TGCGCCAGCAGCCTTTTACGGGACAGCCGCCTCCCCTACACCTTC. Protein sequence: CASSLLRDSRLPYTF.

The chain couples TRBV29-1 to TRBJ1-1; D not certain. Germline loops: CDR1 SQVTM, CDR2 ANQGSEA. This CDR3 has 14 residues. The V end lost 5 bases, the J end lost 0 bases, and 13 bases lay between the germline ends. CDR3 amino acids: CSVKGTSMNTEAFF. The CDR3 DNA sequence: TGCAGCGTTAAAGGAACGAGCATGAACACTGAAGCTTTCTTT.

The J gene is TRBJ1-5, the V gene TRBV19, with TRBD1 matching 10 bases. This CDR3 is 17 amino acids long. Germline V lookup: CDR1 LNHDA, CDR2 SQIVND (reference sequence). Losses at the gene ends were 4 bases for V and 5 bases for J; bases not matched to a gene: 11. In DNA, the CDR3 is TGTGCCAGTAGTACAAACCGGGACAGGGGAAGGGATCAGCCCCAGCATTTT. It yields the protein CASSTNRDRGRDQPQHF.

V is TRBV2 and J is TRBJ2-1; no definite D call. The CDR3 has 13 amino acids. CDR1 and CDR2 (germline): SNHLY, FYNNEI. The V and J ends lost 2 bases and 4 bases respectively, with 6 bases between them. The CDR3 spells CASSEFIYNEQFF. The CDR3 DNA sequence: TGTGCCAGCAGTGAATTCATTTACAATGAGCAGTTCTTC.

The V call is TRBV25-1, the J call TRBJ2-2; the match to TRBD1 covers 7 bases. Trimming took 2 bases from V and 5 from J; bases not matched to a gene: 8. The V gene's germline CDR1 is MGHDK and CDR2 SYGVNS. The CDR3 sequence is 16 residues long. The CDR3 sequence is CASSEPRQGGTGELFF. The CDR3 nucleotides read TGTGCCAGCAGTGAACCCCGACAGGGCGGGACCGGGGAGCTGTTTTTT.

The chain links TRBV21-1 to TRBJ1-2; the listed D gene, TRBD1, was not tested against the DNA. TRBV21-1 is flagged as a pseudogene. The length of the CDR3 is 15 residues. CDR3: CASSKVRGEDYGYTF. The CDR3 bases are TGTGCCAGCAGCAAAGTAAGGGGCGAAGACTATGGCTACACCTTC.

V usage is TRBV3-1 (or the pseudogene TRBV3-2) and J usage is TRBJ2-6; TRBD2 might be the D (6 bases). V was shortened by 3 bases and J by 0 bases, with 18 bases between the two germline ends. The CDR3 has 19 residues. Germline assignment: CDR1 LGHDT and CDR2 YNNKEL (reference sequence). As DNA, the CDR3 is TGTGCCAGCAGCCATCCCTCGGAGGGCTCGCTCTCTGGGGCCAACGTCCTGACTTTC. Protein: CASSHPSEGSLSGANVLTF.